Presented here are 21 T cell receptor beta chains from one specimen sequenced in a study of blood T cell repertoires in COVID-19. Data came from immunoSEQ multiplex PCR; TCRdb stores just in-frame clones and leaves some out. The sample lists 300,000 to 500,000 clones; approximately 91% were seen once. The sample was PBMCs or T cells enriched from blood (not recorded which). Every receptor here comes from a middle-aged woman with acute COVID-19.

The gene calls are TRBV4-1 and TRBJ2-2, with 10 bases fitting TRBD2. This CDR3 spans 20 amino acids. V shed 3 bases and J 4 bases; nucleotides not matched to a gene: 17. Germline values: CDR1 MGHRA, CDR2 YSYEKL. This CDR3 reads CASSQEQSLAGDPLTGELFF. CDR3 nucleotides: TGCGCCAGCAGCCAGGAGCAGAGTCTAGCGGGGGACCCACTCACCGGGGAGCTGTTTTTT.

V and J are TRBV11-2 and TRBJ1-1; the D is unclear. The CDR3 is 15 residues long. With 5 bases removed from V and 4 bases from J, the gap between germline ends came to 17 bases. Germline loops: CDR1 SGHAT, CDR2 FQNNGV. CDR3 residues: CASSPNGEGSTEAFF. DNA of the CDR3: TGTGCCAGCAGCCCAAATGGGGAAGGGAGCACTGAAGCTTTCTTT. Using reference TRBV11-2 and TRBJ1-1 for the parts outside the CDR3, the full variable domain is EAGVAQSPRYKIIEKRQSVAFWCNPISGHATLYWYQQILGQGPKLLIQFQNNGVVDDSQLPKDRFSAERLKGVDSTLKIQPAKLEDSAVYLCASSPNGEGSTEAFFGQGTRLTVV.

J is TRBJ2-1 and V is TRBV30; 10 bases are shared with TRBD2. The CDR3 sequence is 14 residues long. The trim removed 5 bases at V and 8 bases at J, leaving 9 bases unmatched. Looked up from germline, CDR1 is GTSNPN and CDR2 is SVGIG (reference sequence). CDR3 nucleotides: TGTGCCTGGTCAGCGGGGGGGCATATTTATGAGCAGTTCTTC. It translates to CAWSAGGHIYEQFF.

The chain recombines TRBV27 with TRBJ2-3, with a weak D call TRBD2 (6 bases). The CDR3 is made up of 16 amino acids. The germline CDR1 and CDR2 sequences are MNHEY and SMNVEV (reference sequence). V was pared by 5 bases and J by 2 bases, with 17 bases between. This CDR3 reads CASSLASGSLTDTQYF. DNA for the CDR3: TGTGCCAGCAGTCTCGCAAGCGGGTCCCTCACAGATACGCAGTATTTT.

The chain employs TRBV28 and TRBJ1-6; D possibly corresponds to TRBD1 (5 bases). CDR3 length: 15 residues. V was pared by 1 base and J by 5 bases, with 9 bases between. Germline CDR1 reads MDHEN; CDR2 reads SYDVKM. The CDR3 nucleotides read TGTGCCAGCAGTTTATTAGGGGAGGATAATTCACCCCTCCACTTT. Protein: CASSLLGEDNSPLHF.

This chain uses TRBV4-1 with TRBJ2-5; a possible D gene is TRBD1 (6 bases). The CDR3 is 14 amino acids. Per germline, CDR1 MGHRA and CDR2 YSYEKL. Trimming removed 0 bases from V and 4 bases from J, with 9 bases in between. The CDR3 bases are TGCGCCAGCAGCCAAGAGGCAGGGGTAGAGACCCAGTACTTC. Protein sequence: CASSQEAGVETQYF.

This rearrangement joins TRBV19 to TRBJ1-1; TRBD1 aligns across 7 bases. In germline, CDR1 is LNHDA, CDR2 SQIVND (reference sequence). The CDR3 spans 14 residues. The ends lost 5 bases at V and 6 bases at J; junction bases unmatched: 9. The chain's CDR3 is CASSASTGVPEAFF. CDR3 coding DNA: TGTGCCAGTAGTGCCTCAACAGGGGTCCCTGAAGCTTTCTTT.

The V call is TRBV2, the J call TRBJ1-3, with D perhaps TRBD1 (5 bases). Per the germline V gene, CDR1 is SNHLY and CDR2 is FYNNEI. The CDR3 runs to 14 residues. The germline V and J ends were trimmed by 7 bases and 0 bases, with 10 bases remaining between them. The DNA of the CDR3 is TGTGCCAGCAAAGACAGATCCTCTGGAAACACCATATATTTT. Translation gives CASKDRSSGNTIYF.

The CDR3: CASKAGNYEQYF. CDR3 sequence (DNA): TGTGCCTCAAAAGCCGGGAATTACGAGCAGTACTTC. This rearrangement joins TRBV19 to TRBJ2-7; tentatively, D is TRBD2 (5 bases). This CDR3 has 12 residues. Germline V gene data show CDR1 as LNHDA and CDR2 as SQIVND (reference sequence). Trimming removed 11 bases at V and 4 bases at J, with 15 bases between.

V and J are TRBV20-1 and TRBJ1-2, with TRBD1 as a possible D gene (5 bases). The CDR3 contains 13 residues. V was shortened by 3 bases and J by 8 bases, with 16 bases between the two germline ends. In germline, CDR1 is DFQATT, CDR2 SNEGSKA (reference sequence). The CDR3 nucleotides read TGCAGTGCTAGTGCCCGACAGTTTTTGGGCTACACCTTC. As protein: CSASARQFLGYTF.

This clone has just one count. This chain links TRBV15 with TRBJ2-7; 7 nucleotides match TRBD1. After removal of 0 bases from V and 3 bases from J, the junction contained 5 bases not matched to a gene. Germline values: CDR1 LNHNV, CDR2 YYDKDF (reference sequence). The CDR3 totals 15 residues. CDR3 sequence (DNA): TGTGCCACCAGCAGAGAGAGGACAGGTTTCTACGAGCAGTACTTC. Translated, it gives CATSRERTGFYEQYF.

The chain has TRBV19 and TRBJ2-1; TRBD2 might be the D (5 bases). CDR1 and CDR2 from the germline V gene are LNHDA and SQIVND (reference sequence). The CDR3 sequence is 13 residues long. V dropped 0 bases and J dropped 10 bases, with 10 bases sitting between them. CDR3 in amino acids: CASSIDRGLEQFF. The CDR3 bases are TGTGCCAGTAGTATAGATCGCGGGTTGGAGCAGTTCTTC. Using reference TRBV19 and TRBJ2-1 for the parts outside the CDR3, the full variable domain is DGGITQSPKYLFRKEGQNVTLSCEQNLNHDAMYWYRQDPGQGLRLIYYSQIVNDFQKGDIAEGYSVSREKKESFPLTVTSAQKNPTAFYLCASSIDRGLEQFFGPGTRLTVL.

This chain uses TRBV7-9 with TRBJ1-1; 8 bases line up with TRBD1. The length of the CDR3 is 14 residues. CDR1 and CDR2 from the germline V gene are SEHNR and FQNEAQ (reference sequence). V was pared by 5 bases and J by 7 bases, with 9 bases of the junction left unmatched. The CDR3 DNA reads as TGTGCCAGCAGCCCCGACAGACAGGGGAGTGAAGCTTTCTTT. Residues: CASSPDRQGSEAFF.

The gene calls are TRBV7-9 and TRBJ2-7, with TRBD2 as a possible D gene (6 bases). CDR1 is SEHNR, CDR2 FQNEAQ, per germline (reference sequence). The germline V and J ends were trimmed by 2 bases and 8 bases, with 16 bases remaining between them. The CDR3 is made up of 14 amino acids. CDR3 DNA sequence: TGTGCCAGCAGCTTACGCGACTCGGGGGAGAAGCAGTACTTC. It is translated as CASSLRDSGEKQYF.

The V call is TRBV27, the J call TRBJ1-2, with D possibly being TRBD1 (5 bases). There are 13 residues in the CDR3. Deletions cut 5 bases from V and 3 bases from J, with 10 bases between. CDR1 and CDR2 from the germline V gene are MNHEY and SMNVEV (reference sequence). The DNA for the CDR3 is TGTGCCAGCAGTATCTCAGGGTACTATGGCTACACCTTC. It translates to CASSISGYYGYTF.

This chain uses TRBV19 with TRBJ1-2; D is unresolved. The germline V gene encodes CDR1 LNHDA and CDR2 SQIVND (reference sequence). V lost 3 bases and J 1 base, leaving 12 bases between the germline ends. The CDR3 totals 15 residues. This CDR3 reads CASSIGRQHNYGYTF. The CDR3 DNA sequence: TGTGCCAGTAGTATTGGCAGACAACATAACTATGGCTACACCTTC.

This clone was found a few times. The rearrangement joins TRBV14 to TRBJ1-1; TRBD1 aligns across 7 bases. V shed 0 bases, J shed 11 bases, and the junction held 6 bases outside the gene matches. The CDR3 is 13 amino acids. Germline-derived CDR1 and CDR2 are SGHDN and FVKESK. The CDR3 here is CASSQETGHGAFF. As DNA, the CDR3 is TGTGCCAGCAGCCAAGAGACAGGGCACGGTGCTTTCTTT.

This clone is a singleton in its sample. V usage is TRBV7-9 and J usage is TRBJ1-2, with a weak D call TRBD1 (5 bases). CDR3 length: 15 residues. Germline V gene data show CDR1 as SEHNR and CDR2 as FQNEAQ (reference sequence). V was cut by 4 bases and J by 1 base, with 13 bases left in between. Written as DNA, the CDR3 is TGTGCCAGCAGCTCCGGGACTGATTTTAACTATGGCTACACCTTC. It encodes CASSSGTDFNYGYTF.

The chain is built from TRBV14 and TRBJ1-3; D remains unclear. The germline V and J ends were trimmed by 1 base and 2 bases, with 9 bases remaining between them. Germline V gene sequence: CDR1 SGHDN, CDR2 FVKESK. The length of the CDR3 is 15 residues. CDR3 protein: CASSQVGDPGNTIYF. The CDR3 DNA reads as TGTGCCAGCAGCCAAGTCGGTGATCCTGGAAACACCATATATTTT.

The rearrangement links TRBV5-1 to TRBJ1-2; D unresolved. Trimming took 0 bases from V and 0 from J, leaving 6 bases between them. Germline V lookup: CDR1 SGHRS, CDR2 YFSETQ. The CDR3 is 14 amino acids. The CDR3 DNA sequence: TGCGCCAGCAGCTTGGAACAATCTAACTATGGCTACACCTTC. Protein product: CASSLEQSNYGYTF.

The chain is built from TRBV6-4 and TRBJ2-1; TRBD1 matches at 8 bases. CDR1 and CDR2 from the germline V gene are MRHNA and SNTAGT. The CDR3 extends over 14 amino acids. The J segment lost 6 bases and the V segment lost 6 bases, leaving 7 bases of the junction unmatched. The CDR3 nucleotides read TGTGCCAGCAGAACAGAAGGGACAGGCAATGAGCAGTTCTTC. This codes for CASRTEGTGNEQFF.